This TCR beta chain appears in the sequencing data of a study of blood T cell repertoires in COVID-19 (dated by TCRdb to the early 2020s). Notes on the research overall: Samples covering the acute and convalescent phases of COVID-19 were provided by collaborators in the United States, Italy and Spain. HLA class I and class II types, where available, came from metadata supplied by the sample provider rather than from assay-based typing. The samples were drawn from two sources: the first 160 participants of the ongoing ImmuneRACE study, and 1,254 subjects contributed by 6 global collaborators. The material from the prospective study consisted of cDNA or gDNA derived from T cells, B-cell-depleted T cells, or PBMCs. Sample metadata almost always included a de-identified subject ID, COVID-19 status, age in years and sex. The repertoires were released in a freely available public database intended as a resource for research on the immune response to SARS-CoV-2. Deeply sampled blood TCRbeta repertoires from subjects exposed to, actively infected with, or recovered from COVID-19 were included in the dataset. Points the paper makes about the study in general: The amount of clinical and demographic metadata varied by source and participant and was provided uncurated.

CDR1 and CDR2 are drawn from the germline V gene: SGDLS, YYNGEE. The CDR3 contains 14 residues, cysteine and phenylalanine counted. Only the CDR3 region is kept as DNA, spanning 42 bases read in frame from base 1. A distance of 16 bases separates the germline ends of V and J, which lose 3 bases and 6 bases respectively. In the prospective study, participants were roughly 18 to 100 years old, resided in 20 to 30 geographic areas of the United States, and were enrolled through a virtual design. In the prospective study, cohorts were assigned on the basis of participant-reported clinical history obtained from a screening survey and a study questionnaire. ImmuneRACE Cohort 3 recovered participants were defined by two consecutive negative NP/OP PCR tests, healthcare professional clearance, or symptom resolution. Mobile phlebotomists in the prospective study collected whole blood, serum and a nasopharyngeal or oropharyngeal swab from every participant. Participants in the prospective study had the option to provide additional blood draws and questionnaires over a roughly 2-month period. Before DNA extraction, blood samples from the prospective study were shipped at room temperature or frozen.

TCRbeta CDR3 regions were amplified from genomic DNA using the immunoSEQ Assay, a bias-controlled multiplex PCR. The paper's processing steps were these. Within the assay, amplification of reference gene primers was used to estimate how many nucleated cells each sample contained. Sequence reads were collapsed and filtered to measure the absolute abundance of every unique TCRbeta CDR3 rearrangement. For each sample, productive Simpson clonality was calculated as the square root of Simpson's diversity index across productive rearrangements. TCRdb retrieved this table from immuneACCESS and kept in-frame rearrangements only. Not all clones are present; in checked studies, unresolved V genes account for under half, and no reason is known for the remainder. The DNA was the basis for D and trimming; V, J and clone size are from that table. Within this sample are some 350,000 clones, with roughly nine tenths of them counted one time only. Together, the top ten hold approximately 1% of the sample.

In regard to this clone: There is no known antigen for this receptor. Base qualities are not provided; no much larger clone lies one nucleotide away.

The specimen was PBMCs or T cells enriched from blood (not recorded which). This receptor chain uses TRBV9 and TRBJ2-7, and the D gene may be TRBD2, 6 bases matching. The origin of this receptor is a man aged 18 to 30 who had recovered from COVID-19. The DNA is TGTGCCAGCAGCGGATACGGAGGGAATAGCGAGCAGTACTTC. Translated, this is CASSGYGGNSEQYF.